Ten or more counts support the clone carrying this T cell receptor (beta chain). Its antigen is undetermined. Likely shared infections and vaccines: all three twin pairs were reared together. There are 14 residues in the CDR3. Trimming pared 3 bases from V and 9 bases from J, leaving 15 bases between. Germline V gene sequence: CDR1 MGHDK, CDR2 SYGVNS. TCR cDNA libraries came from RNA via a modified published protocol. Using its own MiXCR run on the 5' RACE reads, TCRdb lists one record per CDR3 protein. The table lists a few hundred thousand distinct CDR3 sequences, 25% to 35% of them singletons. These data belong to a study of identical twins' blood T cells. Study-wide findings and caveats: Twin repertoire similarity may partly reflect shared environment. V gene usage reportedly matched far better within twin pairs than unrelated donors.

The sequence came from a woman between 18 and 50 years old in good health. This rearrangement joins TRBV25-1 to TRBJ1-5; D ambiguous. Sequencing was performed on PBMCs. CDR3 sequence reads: CASSETTDLGPQHF. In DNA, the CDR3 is TGTGCCAGCAGTGAGACTACTGACCTGGGGCCCCAGCATTTT.